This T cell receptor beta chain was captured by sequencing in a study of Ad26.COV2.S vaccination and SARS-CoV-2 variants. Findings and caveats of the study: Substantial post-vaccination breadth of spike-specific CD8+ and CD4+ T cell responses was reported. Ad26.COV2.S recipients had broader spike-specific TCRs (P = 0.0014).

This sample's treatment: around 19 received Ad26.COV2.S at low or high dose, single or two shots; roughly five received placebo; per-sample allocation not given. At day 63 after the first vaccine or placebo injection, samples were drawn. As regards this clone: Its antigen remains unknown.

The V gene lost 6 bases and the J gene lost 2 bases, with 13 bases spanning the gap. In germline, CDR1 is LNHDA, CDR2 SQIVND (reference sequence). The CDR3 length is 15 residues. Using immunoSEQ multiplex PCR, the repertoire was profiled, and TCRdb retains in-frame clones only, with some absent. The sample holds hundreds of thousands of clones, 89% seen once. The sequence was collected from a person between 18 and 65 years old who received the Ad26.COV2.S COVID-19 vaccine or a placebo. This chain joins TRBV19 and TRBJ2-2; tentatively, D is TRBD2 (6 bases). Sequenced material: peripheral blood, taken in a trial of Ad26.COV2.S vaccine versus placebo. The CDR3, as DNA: TGTGCCAGTAGCGGGCGGGGAACTAACACCGGGGAGCTGTTTTTT. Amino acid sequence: CASSGRGTNTGELFF.